This T cell receptor (beta chain) was recovered during a study of monozygotic twins with inflammatory bowel disease. Germline assignment: CDR1 SGHRS and CDR2 YFSETQ. CDR3 length: 13 amino acids. On this clonotype: Its antigen is not identified.

Study results and caveats: Lower sharing of clonotypes with other individuals was seen in IBD patients than in healthy twins. This was most marked in patients showing signs of disease activity.

Every sample had its cDNA made across eight separate reactions. TCRdb re-analyzed the 5' RACE reads; it lists each CDR3 protein once, without DNA. The sample includes fewer than 350,000 distinct CDR3 sequences. The sequence came from a human donor with ulcerative colitis or Crohn's disease, or a healthy co-twin of an affected twin (not recorded which). The chain joins TRBV5-1 to TRBJ2-7. Material for sequencing was blood. The CDR3: CASRYYTDYEQYF.